The next 27 T cell receptor beta chains were all read from a single sample in a study of blood T cell repertoires in COVID-19. Repertoires were generated with immunoSEQ multiplex PCR, while TCRdb's copy carries only in-frame clones and drops some. The data contain approximately 200,000 clones, more than 65% of them seen just once; the ten biggest clones take up roughly 2.4%. Sequenced sample: peripheral blood. Receptors originate from a woman aged 60-70 years with acute or convalescent COVID-19.

The DNA for the CDR3 is TGTGCCAGCAGCCAGAATAGCGGGGGGGACTCCTACGAGCAGTACTTC. The encoded protein is CASSQNSGGDSYEQYF. This chain joins TRBV7-8 and TRBJ2-7, with 11 positions matching TRBD2. The CDR3 runs 16 residues. The V and J ends lost 5 bases and 0 bases, in that order; junction bases with no gene match: 6. Germline V lookup: CDR1 SGHVS, CDR2 FQNEAQ.

J is TRBJ2-3 and V is TRBV6-5; D possibly corresponds to TRBD2 (6 bases). V was cut by 7 bases and J by 2 bases, with 10 bases left in between. Germline-derived CDR1 and CDR2 are MNHEY and SVGAGI. This CDR3 is 13 amino acids long. The CDR3 region is CASTGGITDTQYF. The CDR3 DNA reads as TGTGCCAGCACCGGGGGTATCACAGATACGCAGTATTTT.

This clone was seen more than once but under ten times. The chain has TRBV28 and TRBJ1-4; D uncertain. The CDR3 is 11 residues long. Germline V lookup: CDR1 MDHEN, CDR2 SYDVKM. V lost 6 bases and J lost 6, with 5 bases in between. The CDR3 region has the DNA TGTGCCAGCAGCCAATATGAAAAACTGTTTTTT. Encoded protein: CASSQYEKLFF. The full variable domain, rest sourced from reference TRBV28 and TRBJ1-4, is DVKVTQSSRYLVKRTGEKVFLECVQDMDHENMFWYRQDPGLGLRLIYFSYDVKMKEKGDIPEGYSVSREKKERFSLILESASTNQTSMYLCASSQYEKLFFGSGTQLSVL.

This chain connects TRBV6-6 to TRBJ2-2; 11 nucleotides agree with TRBD2. Trimming at V came to 5 bases and at J to 7 bases, leaving 9 bases not matched to a gene. The length of the CDR3 is 16 residues. Germline V gene lookup returns CDR1 MNHNY and CDR2 SVGAGI (reference sequence). In DNA form, the CDR3 reads TGTGCCAGCAGTCTAGGACTAGCGGGTCGGAACGGGGAGCTGTTTTTT. Protein sequence: CASSLGLAGRNGELFF.

The rearrangement joins TRBV7-9 to TRBJ2-5, with D maybe TRBD1 (6 bases). Germline V lookup: CDR1 SEHNR, CDR2 FQNEAQ (reference sequence). The CDR3 consists of 17 residues. Trimming stripped 0 bases from V and 7 bases from J, with 21 bases between. For the CDR3, the DNA is TGTGCCAGCAGCTTAGCGGGGACACCTGGACAACTAGGGACCCAGTACTTC. Encoded protein: CASSLAGTPGQLGTQYF.

The chain employs TRBV5-5 and TRBJ2-7; 7 bases align to TRBD2. Germline CDR1 reads SGHKS; CDR2 reads YYEKEE (reference sequence). CDR3 length: 15 residues. Germline trimming cut 5 bases from V and 9 bases from J; bases unmatched to any gene: 17. The CDR3 protein is CASRNEAGLTTRQYF. Here the CDR3 DNA reads TGTGCCAGCAGGAATGAAGCGGGACTAACAACGAGGCAGTACTTC.

The chain joins TRBV4-2 to TRBJ1-1; TRBD1 agrees at 11 bases. V lost 0 bases, J lost 4 bases, and 13 bases stayed unmatched. Germline lookup yields CDR1 LGHNA and CDR2 YNFKEQ. CDR3 length: 19 residues. Here the CDR3 reads CASSQDYSWTGGRSTEAFF. CDR3 in DNA: TGTGCCAGCAGCCAAGATTATAGTTGGACAGGGGGCAGGAGCACTGAAGCTTTCTTT.

This CDR3 is CASSPFSRGGEREKLFF. The CDR3 nucleotides are TGTGCCAGCAGCCCATTCTCAAGGGGGGGAGAGCGTGAAAAACTGTTTTTT. The J gene is TRBJ1-4, the V gene TRBV28; tentative D call: TRBD1 (6 bases). This CDR3 is built from 17 residues. Looked up from germline, CDR1 is MDHEN and CDR2 is SYDVKM. Deletions cut 6 bases from V and 7 bases from J, with 24 bases between.

The CDR3 sequence is CASSWDSGELFF. The DNA for the CDR3 is TGCGCCAGCAGCTGGGACAGCGGGGAGCTGTTTTTT. The rearrangement uses TRBV5-1 and TRBJ2-2; 7 bases agree with TRBD1. This CDR3 contains 12 residues. Trimming at V came to 3 bases and at J to 7 bases, leaving 0 bases not matched to a gene. Germline CDR1 and CDR2: SGHRS and YFSETQ.

The chain combines TRBV19 with TRBJ2-3; 14 bases align to TRBD2. Trimming removed 4 bases from V and 0 bases from J; junction bases left unmatched: 6. Per the germline V gene, CDR1 is LNHDA and CDR2 is SQIVND (reference sequence). The CDR3 covers 18 residues. The CDR3 nucleotides read TGTGCCAGTAGTACCGGACTAGCGGGGGGCCGTAGCACAGATACGCAGTATTTT. It is translated as CASSTGLAGGRSTDTQYF.

The CDR3 reads CASSFRGGVDEKLFF. CDR3 nucleotides: TGTGCCAGCAGTTTCCGGGGGGGTGTGGATGAAAAACTGTTTTTT. The genes are TRBV5-4 and TRBJ1-4; a weak D match, TRBD1 (5 bases). V lost 5 bases to trimming and J lost 6 bases, with 17 bases between them. The CDR3 extends over 15 amino acids. The germline V gene encodes CDR1 SGHNT and CDR2 YYREEE (reference sequence).

This chain links TRBV11-1 with TRBJ2-1; a weak D match, TRBD1 (6 bases). Germline-derived CDR1 and CDR2 are SGHAT and FQDESV (reference sequence). The CDR3 extends over 14 amino acids. V dropped 5 bases and J dropped 3 bases, with 11 bases sitting between them. In DNA form, the CDR3 reads TGTGCCAGCAGCCAAGACAGGAACTACAATGAGCAGTTCTTC. Protein: CASSQDRNYNEQFF. Combining the CDR3 with reference TRBV11-1 and TRBJ2-1 gives the whole variable domain EAEVAQSPRYKITEKSQAVAFWCDPISGHATLYWYRQILGQGPELLVQFQDESVVDDSQLPKDRFSAERLKGVDSTLKIQPAELGDSAMYLCASSQDRNYNEQFFGPGTRLTVL.

V usage is TRBV4-3 and J usage is TRBJ2-5, with 7 bases matching TRBD2. Trimming at V came to 0 bases and at J to 3 bases, leaving 4 bases not matched to a gene. Germline CDR1 and CDR2: LGHNA and YSLEER. This CDR3 contains 15 residues. The DNA for the CDR3 is TGCGCCAGCAGCCAAGATATCGGGACTAAAGAGACCCAGTACTTC. Residues: CASSQDIGTKETQYF.

The V and J genes are TRBV12-3 or TRBV12-4 and TRBJ2-5; D is unresolved. Trimming took 3 bases from V and 5 from J, leaving 10 bases between them. The CDR3 length is 13 residues. CDR3 amino acids: CASSFRTPETQYF. In DNA, the CDR3 is TGTGCCAGCAGTTTTAGAACCCCCGAGACCCAGTACTTC.

This chain links TRBV13 with TRBJ1-2; possibly TRBD1 for D (5 bases). V was pared by 5 bases and J by 8 bases, with 21 bases between. Germline CDR1 is PRHDT and CDR2 is FYEKMQ (reference sequence). This CDR3 comprises 15 residues. For the CDR3, the DNA is TGTGCCAGCAGCGCCCTTTATACCGGCGGGGGAGGCTACACCTTC. It is translated as CASSALYTGGGGYTF.

The chain recombines TRBV5-1 with TRBJ2-3, with TRBD2 matching over 9 bases. The CDR3 extends over 13 amino acids. Germline CDR1 reads SGHRS; CDR2 reads YFSETQ. Germline trimming cut 8 bases from V and 6 bases from J; bases unmatched to any gene: 7. The CDR3: CASSRGGDDTQYF. In DNA, the CDR3 is TGCGCCAGTTCCCGCGGGGGGGACGATACGCAGTATTTT.

The DNA for the CDR3 is TGTGCCAGCAGCGTCTACACTAGCGGGGGCGGGGAGCTGTTTTTT. Translating gives CASSVYTSGGGELFF. The V and J genes are TRBV9 and TRBJ2-2, with 11 positions matching TRBD2. CDR3 length: 15 amino acids. With V trimmed by 2 bases and J by 7 bases, 4 bases remained unmatched. Per the germline V gene, CDR1 is SGDLS and CDR2 is YYNGEE. The full variable domain, rest sourced from reference TRBV9 and TRBJ2-2, is DSGVTQTPKHLITATGQRVTLRCSPRSGDLSVYWYQQSLDQGLQFLIQYYNGEERAKGNILERFSAQQFPDLHSELNLSSLELGDSALYFCASSVYTSGGGELFFGEGSRLTVL.

This chain uses TRBV6-5 with TRBJ1-2, with D perhaps TRBD1 (5 bases). CDR1 is MNHEY and CDR2 is SVGAGI in the germline V gene. CDR3 length equals 14 residues. Trimming removed 5 bases from V and 6 bases from J, with 16 bases in between. This CDR3 reads CASSPHQTVHGYTF. The CDR3 region has the DNA TGTGCCAGCAGTCCGCACCAGACAGTACATGGCTACACCTTC.

The gene calls are TRBV19 and TRBJ1-4, with D possibly matching TRBD1 (5 bases). Germline V CDR1 and CDR2: LNHDA, SQIVND (reference sequence). The CDR3 has 13 residues. V lost 6 bases to trimming and J lost 8 bases, with 13 bases between them. This CDR3 reads CASRPDKWEKLFF. As DNA, the CDR3 is TGTGCCAGTAGGCCGGACAAATGGGAAAAACTGTTTTTT.

The V call is TRBV7-9, the J call TRBJ2-2; the match to TRBD2 covers 10 bases. The ends lost 3 bases at V and 4 bases at J; junction bases unmatched: 8. The CDR3 is made up of 17 amino acids. Germline V gene lookup returns CDR1 SEHNR and CDR2 FQNEAQ (reference sequence). CDR3 residues: CASSFFASGGITGELFF. DNA of the CDR3: TGTGCCAGCAGCTTTTTCGCTAGCGGGGGAATCACCGGGGAGCTGTTTTTT.

The J gene is TRBJ1-1, the V gene TRBV2; no clear D. Per the germline V gene, CDR1 is SNHLY and CDR2 is FYNNEI. CDR3 length: 14 amino acids. The germline V and J ends were trimmed by 5 bases and 4 bases, with 14 bases remaining between them. The CDR3 region has the DNA TGTGCCAGCAGTCTCGAGGCGATCGGCACTGAAGCTTTCTTT. This translates into CASSLEAIGTEAFF.

The gene calls are TRBV19 and TRBJ2-1, with D possibly TRBD2 on 6 matching bases. CDR3 length: 15 residues. Germline CDR1 and CDR2: LNHDA and SQIVND (reference sequence). V was cut by 3 bases and J by 4 bases, with 13 bases left in between. CDR3 in DNA: TGTGCCAGTAGTATGGGGTCTAGCGTTTACAATGAGCAGTTCTTC. It translates to CASSMGSSVYNEQFF.

This chain uses TRBV27 with TRBJ2-1; 10 bases align to TRBD2. This CDR3 is built from 15 residues. J gave up 8 bases and V 6 bases, and 10 bases lay outside the gene matches. CDR1 and CDR2 from the germline V gene are MNHEY and SMNVEV (reference sequence). CDR3 sequence: CASRDLTSGADEQFF. In nucleotides, the CDR3 is TGTGCCAGCAGGGATCTCACTAGCGGGGCGGATGAGCAGTTCTTC.

CDR3 in amino acids: CASSSSGLAGVEQFF. The CDR3 DNA sequence: TGCGCCAGCAGCTCATCGGGACTAGCGGGGGTGGAGCAGTTCTTC. This chain links TRBV5-1 with TRBJ2-1; 14 bases are a match to TRBD2. This CDR3 is built from 15 residues. The germline V gene has CDR1 SGHRS and CDR2 YFSETQ. Germline trimming cut 3 bases from V and 10 bases from J; bases unmatched to any gene: 6.

Ten or more counts support this clone. The rearrangement joins TRBV6-5 to TRBJ1-6; the D gene is possibly TRBD1 (6 bases). The germline V gene has CDR1 MNHEY and CDR2 SVGAGI. This CDR3 contains 14 residues. The V end lost 2 bases, the J end lost 8 bases, and 10 bases lay between the germline ends. The CDR3, as DNA: TGTGCCAGCAGTTACCAGGGGAAGGATTCACCCCTCCACTTT. Translated: CASSYQGKDSPLHF.

V is TRBV7-9 and J is TRBJ2-5; 7 nucleotides align to TRBD1. Germline lookup yields CDR1 SEHNR and CDR2 FQNEAQ (reference sequence). The CDR3 length is 13 residues. Trimming removed 7 bases from V and 5 bases from J; junction bases left unmatched: 7. The CDR3 nucleotides are TGTGCCAGCACCCCGAGGGGGCATGAGACCCAGTACTTC. Residues: CASTPRGHETQYF.

The chain links TRBV5-1 to TRBJ1-6, with D possibly TRBD1 on 6 matching bases. CDR3 length: 15 amino acids. The germline V and J ends were trimmed by 0 bases and 5 bases, with 9 bases remaining between them. The germline V gene encodes CDR1 SGHRS and CDR2 YFSETQ. The CDR3 reads CASSLDRADNSPLHF. The DNA for the CDR3 is TGCGCCAGCAGCTTGGACAGGGCCGATAATTCACCCCTCCACTTT.